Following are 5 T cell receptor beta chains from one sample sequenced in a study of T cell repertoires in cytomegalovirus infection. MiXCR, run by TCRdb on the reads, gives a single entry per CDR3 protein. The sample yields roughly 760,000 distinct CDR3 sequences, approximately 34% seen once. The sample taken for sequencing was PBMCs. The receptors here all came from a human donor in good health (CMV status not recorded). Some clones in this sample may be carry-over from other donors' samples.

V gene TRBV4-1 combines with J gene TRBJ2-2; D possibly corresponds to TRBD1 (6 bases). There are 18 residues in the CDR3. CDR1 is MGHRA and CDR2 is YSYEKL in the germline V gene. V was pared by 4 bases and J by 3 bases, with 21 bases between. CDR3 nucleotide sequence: TGCGCCAGCAGCCGGCGAGGGGGAGACGCCGGGCACACCGGGGAGCTGTTTTTT. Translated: CASSRRGGDAGHTGELFF.

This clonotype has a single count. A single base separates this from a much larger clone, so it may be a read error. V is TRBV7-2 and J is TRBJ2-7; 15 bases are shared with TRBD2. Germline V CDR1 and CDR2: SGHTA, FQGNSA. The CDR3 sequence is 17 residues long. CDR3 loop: CASSSGLAGGVAYGQYF. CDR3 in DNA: TGTGCCAGCAGCAGTGGACTAGCGGGAGGGGTTGCCTACGGGCAGTACTTC.

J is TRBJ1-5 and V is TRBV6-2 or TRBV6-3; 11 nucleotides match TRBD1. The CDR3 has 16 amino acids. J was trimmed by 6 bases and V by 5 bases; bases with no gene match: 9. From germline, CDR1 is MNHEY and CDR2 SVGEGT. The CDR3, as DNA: TGTGCCAGCAGTCCCCCCGCCGGGACAGGGGGTCAGCCCCAGCATTTT. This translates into CASSPPAGTGGQPQHF.

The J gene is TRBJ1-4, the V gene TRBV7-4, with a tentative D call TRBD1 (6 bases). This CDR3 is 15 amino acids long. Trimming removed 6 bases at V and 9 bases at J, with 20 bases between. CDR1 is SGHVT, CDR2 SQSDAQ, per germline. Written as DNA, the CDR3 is TGTGCCAGCAGGGCGACCGGGACACACAATAAAAAACTGTTTTTT. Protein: CASRATGTHNKKLFF. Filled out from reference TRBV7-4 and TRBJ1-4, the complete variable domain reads GAGVSQSPRYKVAKRGRDVALRCDSISGHVTLYWYRQTLGQGSEVLTYSQSDAQRDKSGRPSGRFSAERPERSVSTLKIQRTEQGDSAVYLCASRATGTHNKKLFFGSGTQLSVL.

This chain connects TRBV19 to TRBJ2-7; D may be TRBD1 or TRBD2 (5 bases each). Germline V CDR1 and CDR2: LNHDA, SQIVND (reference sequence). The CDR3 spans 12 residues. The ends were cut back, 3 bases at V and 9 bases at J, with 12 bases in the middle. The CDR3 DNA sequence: TGTGCCAGTAGTATTCTTGGGGGAAGGCAGTACTTC. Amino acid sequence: CASSILGGRQYF. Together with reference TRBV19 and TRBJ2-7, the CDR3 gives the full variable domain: DGGITQSPKYLFRKEGQNVTLSCEQNLNHDAMYWYRQDPGQGLRLIYYSQIVNDFQKGDIAEGYSVSREKKESFPLTVTSAQKNPTAFYLCASSILGGRQYFGPGTRLTVT.